The present T cell receptor beta chain was sequenced within a study of regulatory T cells in long-lasting Graves disease. Libraries of TCR beta came from iRepertoire HTBI primers plus Arm-PCR of CDR3 regions. TCRdb fed the multiplex PCR reads into MiXCR, producing one record per CDR3 protein. The sample carries 440,000 or so distinct CDR3 sequences, about 15% recorded once. Indicated time point: newly diagnosed GD, antithyroid drugs for less than 3 months. Preparation of the TCR library used RNA extracted from PBMCs. Germline assignment: CDR1 MNHNS and CDR2 SASEGT. V was cut by 5 bases and J by 4 bases, with 20 bases left in between. This CDR3 region has 17 residues. These sequences were also reported in another study, on T cells in Graves' hyperthyroidism and ophthalmopathy.

Sequencing used peripheral blood mononuclear cells (PBMCs), obtained at new diagnosis, from a patient treated with antithyroid drugs. This TCR was sampled from a woman between 25 and 40 years old with Graves disease. The chain has TRBV6-1 and TRBJ2-2; perhaps TRBD1 as D (7 bases). As DNA, the CDR3 is TGTGCCAGCAGTAGGGGACTGACAGGGATAGGCACCGGGGAGCTGTTTTTT. Translating it yields CASSRGLTGIGTGELFF.